Listed below are T cell receptor beta chains from one sample, sequenced in a study of vaccination and CD4 T cells after COVID-19. TCRdb recomputed calls from the PCR reads with MiXCR, one row per CDR3 protein. The table records 15,000 to 20,000 distinct CDR3 sequences, roughly 63% of them present only once. Sequences were derived from CD4+ T cells from blood, sampled after SARS-CoV-2 vaccination. The source of these receptors is a human donor who had recovered from COVID-19. Each CDR3 is given with its conserved first and last residue. D genes are given only for firm matches. The size of a clone is reported for some rows only, either as once, few or many, or as a class for expanded clones.

clone_size d_call j_call v_call cdr3_nt cdr3_aa
NA TRBD2 TRBJ2-1 TRBV6-2/TRBV6-3 TGTGCCAGCAGTTACTCTGAGCGGGAGAGGTCCTACAATGAGCAGTTCTTC CASSYSERERSYNEQFF
few TRBD1 TRBJ2-7 TRBV7-6 TGTGCCAGCAGCGTCGACAGGGTAGGCGAGCAGTACTTC CASSVDRVGEQYF
NA NA TRBJ2-3 TRBV7-9 TGTGCCAGCAGCTTAGCTAGTCAGGGATACACAGATACGCAGTATTTT CASSLASQGYTDTQYF
few TRBD1 TRBJ1-2 TRBV20-1 TGCAGTGCTAGATTGACAGGGGGCGAGGGGTATGGCTACACCTTC CSARLTGGEGYGYTF
NA NA TRBJ2-1 TRBV5-1 TGCGCCAGCAGCTTGGCCGGGGGAGCCCACAATGAGCAGTTCTTC CASSLAGGAHNEQFF
NA NA TRBJ2-7 TRBV21-1 TGTGCCAGCAGCCTTCGGACAGGGAAAAGCTACGAGCAGTACTTC CASSLRTGKSYEQYF
NA TRBD1 TRBJ2-1 TRBV20-1 TGCAGTGCTAGAGATTGGGGACAGGGGGCCGATGAGCAGTTCTTC CSARDWGQGADEQFF
NA TRBD1 TRBJ1-5 TRBV18 TGTGCCAGCGGACAGGGGATCAATCAGCCCCAGCATTTT CASGQGINQPQHF
NA TRBD2 TRBJ2-2 TRBV5-4 TGTGCCAGCAGCCATTGGACTAGCGGGAGTCGTTCCGGGGAGCTGTTTTTT CASSHWTSGSRSGELFF
NA NA TRBJ2-7 TRBV7-9 TGTGCCAGCAGCTTCGACTGGGGATCGGTGTCCTACGAGCAGTACTTC CASSFDWGSVSYEQYF
NA TRBD1 TRBJ1-2 TRBV7-2 TGTGCCAGCAGCACCAGACCCCCGGGACAGGGTGGAGTAAACTATGGCTACACCTTC CASSTRPPGQGGVNYGYTF
NA NA TRBJ1-2 TRBV6-5 TGTGCCAGCAGTTTGAGGGGTGAGGAAAGCGGCTACACCTTC CASSLRGEESGYTF
NA NA TRBJ1-6 TRBV7-9 TGTGCCAGCAGCTTCAGGCAGGATAATTCACCCCTCCACTTT CASSFRQDNSPLHF
NA NA TRBJ1-1 TRBV18 TGTGCCAGCTCACCCCAAGGGAGTGAAGCTTTCTTT CASSPQGSEAFF
NA NA TRBJ1-1 TRBV6-5 TGTGCCAGCAGTCTACTCTGGACCGAGAACACTGAAGCTTTCTTT CASSLLWTENTEAFF